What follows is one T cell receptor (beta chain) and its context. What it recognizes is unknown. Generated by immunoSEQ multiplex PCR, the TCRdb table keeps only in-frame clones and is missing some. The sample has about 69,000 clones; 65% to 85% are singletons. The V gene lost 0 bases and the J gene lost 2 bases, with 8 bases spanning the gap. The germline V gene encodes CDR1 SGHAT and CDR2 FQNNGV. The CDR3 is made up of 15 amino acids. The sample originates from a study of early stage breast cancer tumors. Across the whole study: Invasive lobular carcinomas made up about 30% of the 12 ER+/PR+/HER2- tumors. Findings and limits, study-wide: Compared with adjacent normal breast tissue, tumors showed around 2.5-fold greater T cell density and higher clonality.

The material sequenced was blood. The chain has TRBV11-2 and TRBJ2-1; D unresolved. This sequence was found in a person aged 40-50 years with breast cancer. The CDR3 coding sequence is TGTGCCAGCAGCTTAGACCTCGGGCCCTACAATGAGCAGTTCTTC. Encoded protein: CASSLDLGPYNEQFF.